A single sample gave rise to the 2 T cell receptor beta chains below, sequenced in a study of T cell responses to AZD1222 COVID-19 vaccine. Profiling relied on immunoSEQ multiplex PCR, and the TCRdb table lists in-frame clones only, not all of them. This sample has fewer than 90,000 clones, with around nine tenths found just once. The sample here was peripheral blood, taken on day 0 of AZD1222 vaccination. These receptors were collected from an adult in good health.

This clone was recorded only once. The chain uses TRBV18 and TRBJ2-7; TRBD2 matches 11 bases. V trimming: 0 bases; J trimming: 4 bases; junction bases outside the gene matches: 2. Germline CDR1 is KGHSH and CDR2 is LQKENI. The CDR3 extends over 15 amino acids. The CDR3 region is CASSPPSSGGYEQYF. The DNA of the CDR3 is TGTGCCAGCTCACCACCGTCTAGCGGGGGGTACGAGCAGTACTTC.

This clone has only a few counts. This rearrangement joins TRBV25-1 to TRBJ2-7, with 8 bases identical to TRBD2. In germline, CDR1 is MGHDK, CDR2 SYGVNS. J gave up 3 bases and V 2 bases, and 0 bases lay outside the gene matches. The CDR3 length is 13 residues. CDR3 bases: TGTGCCAGCAGTGAACTAGCGGGCTACGAGCAGTACGTC. Protein: CASSELAGYEQYV.